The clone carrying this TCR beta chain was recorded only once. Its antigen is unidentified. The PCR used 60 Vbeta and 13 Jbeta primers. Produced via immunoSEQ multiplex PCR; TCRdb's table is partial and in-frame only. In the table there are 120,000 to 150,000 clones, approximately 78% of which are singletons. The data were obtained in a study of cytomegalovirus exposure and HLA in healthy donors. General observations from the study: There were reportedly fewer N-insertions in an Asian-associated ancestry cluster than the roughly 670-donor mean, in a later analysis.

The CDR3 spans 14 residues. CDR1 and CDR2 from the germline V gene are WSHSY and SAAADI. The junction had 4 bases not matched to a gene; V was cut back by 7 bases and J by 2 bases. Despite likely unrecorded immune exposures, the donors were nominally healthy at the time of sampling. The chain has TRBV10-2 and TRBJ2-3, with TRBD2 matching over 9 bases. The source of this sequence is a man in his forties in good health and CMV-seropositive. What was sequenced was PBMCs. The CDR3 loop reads CASTLAGPTDTQYF. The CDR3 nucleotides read TGCGCCAGCACTCTAGCGGGACCCACAGATACGCAGTATTTT.